Listed here is a single TCR beta chain. The antigen remains unidentified. This may stem from a read error, because a much larger clone lies one nucleotide away. V dropped 6 bases and J dropped 6 bases, with 18 bases sitting between them. The CDR3 covers 14 residues. Study outcomes and limitations: The TCR gene usage of tumor memory CD4+ T cells clustered together with blood and lymph node memory CD4+ cells and with lymph node naive CD4+ cells. Greatest tumor Treg TCR overlap was with tumor naive CD4+ cells.

TCRdb processed the 5' RACE reads anew with MiXCR; each CDR3 protein has one entry. The table shows about 5,300 distinct CDR3 sequences, with roughly 38% occurring only once. This TCR was recovered from a female donor with breast cancer. The V gene is TRBV12-3 or TRBV12-4, the J gene TRBJ2-7, with D possibly being TRBD2 (6 bases). The source material was memory CD4+ T cells sorted from blood. Subset reported: memory CD4+ T cells, CD4+CD45RO+CD25-. Written as DNA, the CDR3 is TGTGCCAGCAGAGGGGCTGGGGCGGGATGCGAGCAGTACTTC. Its protein product is CASRGAGAGCEQYF.